The next 20 T cell receptor beta chains were all read from a single sample in a study of CD8 T cells in ankylosing spondylitis. From the 5' RACE reads, TCRdb called clonotypes with MiXCR, one entry per CDR3 protein. The sample contains 250,000 to 400,000 distinct CDR3 sequences, 11% of which appear only once. The material sequenced was blood, either unsorted or a sorted T cell fraction (not recorded which). The receptors here all came from a female donor with ankylosing spondylitis or in good health (not recorded which).

This clonotype has at least ten counts. The chain carries TRBV20-1 and TRBJ1-5, with D perhaps TRBD1 (6 bases). Germline CDR1 DFQATT, CDR2 SNEGSKA (reference sequence). V lost 1 base and J lost 2, with 9 bases in between. This CDR3 is built from 14 residues. The CDR3 DNA follows: TGCAGTGCTAGAGGTGGGGGCCGCAATCAGCCCCAGCATTTT. This sequence encodes CSARGGGRNQPQHF.

This clonotype turned up a few times. V usage is TRBV5-1 and J usage is TRBJ2-5; TRBD2 aligns across 12 bases. The CDR3 has 15 residues. CDR1 is SGHRS and CDR2 is YFSETQ in the germline V gene. The V and J ends lost 4 bases and 4 bases, in that order; junction bases with no gene match: 5. CDR3 amino acids: CASSASLAGGETQYF. The DNA of the CDR3 is TGCGCCAGCAGCGCCTCACTAGCGGGAGGAGAGACCCAGTACTTC.

This clonotype was observed at least ten times. V is TRBV12-3 or TRBV12-4 and J is TRBJ2-1; 7 bases fit TRBD2. The CDR3 loop spans 15 amino acids. Trimming removed 1 base from V and 10 bases from J; junction bases left unmatched: 10. CDR3 sequence reads: CASSLGSSGGMEQFF. The DNA for the CDR3 is TGTGCCAGCAGTTTAGGCTCTAGCGGTGGCATGGAGCAGTTCTTC.

This clonotype was detected ten times or more. The genes are TRBV18 and TRBJ2-1; 11 bases agree with TRBD2. Trimming at V came to 3 bases and at J to 10 bases, leaving 11 bases not matched to a gene. Germline CDR1 and CDR2: KGHSH and LQKENI. This CDR3 is 16 amino acids long. CDR3: CASSPLGLAAPQEQFF. The CDR3 DNA reads as TGTGCCAGCTCACCTCTGGGACTAGCGGCCCCTCAGGAGCAGTTCTTC.

This chain connects TRBV6-5 to TRBJ2-3; no reliable D call. Trimming pared 3 bases from V and 1 base from J, leaving 17 bases between. This CDR3 has 17 amino acids. The germline V gene has CDR1 MNHEY and CDR2 SVGAGI. CDR3 sequence (DNA): TGTGCCAGCAGTTATGAGGTGGTTGGTGATGGCACAGATACGCAGTATTTT. Protein sequence: CASSYEVVGDGTDTQYF.

On this clonotype itself: In this CDR3 the conserved last residue, phenylalanine or tryptophan, is missing, so a read error is likely. The V gene is TRBV7-9, the J gene TRBJ2-3, with D maybe TRBD2 (7 bases). The CDR3 contains 15 residues. Germline V gives CDR1 SEHNR, CDR2 FQNEAQ (reference sequence). V gave up 4 bases and J gave up 6 bases, with 17 bases separating them. The CDR3 nucleotides are TGTGCCAGCAGCTCCAACGGGGGGCAGAGGGATACGCAGTATCTT. This gives the protein CASSSNGGQRDTQYL.

V and J are TRBV5-5 and TRBJ2-1; 11 bases match TRBD2. This CDR3 region has 16 residues. Looked up from germline, CDR1 is SGHKS and CDR2 is YYEKEE (reference sequence). The J segment lost 6 bases and the V segment lost 0 bases, leaving 5 bases of the junction unmatched. The CDR3, as DNA: TGTGCCAGCAGCTTGGATAGCGGGAGGGCCCTCAATGAGCAGTTCTTC. Protein: CASSLDSGRALNEQFF.

This clonotype came up many times. The gene calls are TRBV7-9 and TRBJ2-1; 7 bases are shared with TRBD1. The J segment lost 7 bases and the V segment lost 6 bases, leaving 12 bases of the junction unmatched. The CDR3 loop spans 15 amino acids. From germline, CDR1 is SEHNR and CDR2 FQNEAQ (reference sequence). The CDR3 region is CASRDTGTEVNEQFF. In nucleotides, the CDR3 is TGTGCCAGCAGGGATACCGGGACAGAAGTAAATGAGCAGTTCTTC.

This clonotype has more than one count but fewer than ten. The J gene is TRBJ2-1, the V gene TRBV3-1, with D possibly TRBD2 on 5 matching bases. Trimming left V 0 bases short and J 7 bases short, with 19 bases between. In germline, CDR1 is LGHDT, CDR2 YNNKEL (reference sequence). This CDR3 region has 17 residues. The CDR3 nucleotides read TGTGCCAGCAGCCAAGATTTGAGGGAGATGGGTTGGAATGAGCAGTTCTTC. Translation: CASSQDLREMGWNEQFF.

This clonotype was observed many times. CDR3 in amino acids: CASSKPGLVVMEFF. CDR3 bases: TGTGCCAGCAGTAAACCGGGACTAGTTGTTATGGAGTTCTTC. This chain joins TRBV6-1 and TRBJ2-1; 8 bases are shared with TRBD2. Trimming removed 5 bases from V and 14 bases from J; junction bases left unmatched: 14. The CDR3 is 14 amino acids. The germline CDR1 and CDR2 sequences are MNHNS and SASEGT.

This clonotype was recorded a few times. The V gene is TRBV6-5, the J gene TRBJ2-5; TRBD1 agrees at 7 bases. V was pared by 2 bases and J by 4 bases, with 1 base of the junction left unmatched. Germline V gene data show CDR1 as MNHEY and CDR2 as SVGAGI. This CDR3 comprises 13 residues. CDR3 residues: CASSYPGGETQYF. Here the CDR3 DNA reads TGTGCCAGCAGTTACCCAGGGGGAGAGACCCAGTACTTC.

This clonotype was counted a few times. V and J are TRBV28 and TRBJ2-2; D unresolved. V was clipped by 5 bases and J by 4 bases, with 8 bases between them. Per the germline V gene, CDR1 is MDHEN and CDR2 is SYDVKM. This CDR3 is 13 amino acids long. The CDR3 bases are TGTGCCAGCAGTCACATAAGCACCGGGGAGCTGTTTTTT. Encoded protein: CASSHISTGELFF.

There are many counts of this clonotype. The genes are TRBV7-6 and TRBJ2-2; no clear D gene. CDR1 and CDR2 (germline): SGHVS, FNYEAQ. The CDR3 sequence is 16 residues long. Trimming removed 1 base at V and 2 bases at J, with 11 bases between. The CDR3 here is CASSLEVALNTGELFF. Here the CDR3 DNA reads TGTGCCAGCAGCTTAGAGGTCGCGCTAAACACCGGGGAGCTGTTTTTT. The full variable domain, with the rest looked up from reference TRBV7-6 and TRBJ2-2, is GAGVSQSPRYKVTKRGQDVALRCDPISGHVSLYWYRQALGQGPEFLTYFNYEAQQDKSGLPNDRFSAERPEGSISTLTIQRTEQRDSAMYRCASSLEVALNTGELFFGEGSRLTVL.

This clonotype was found a few times. The V call is TRBV7-3, the J call TRBJ2-5; 7 bases map to TRBD1. The germline CDR1 and CDR2 sequences are SGHTA and FQGTGA. Trimming took 1 base from V and 0 from J; bases not matched to a gene: 5. This CDR3 contains 16 residues. This CDR3 is CASSLNGQGDQETQYF. DNA of the CDR3: TGTGCCAGCAGCTTAAACGGGCAGGGGGACCAAGAGACCCAGTACTTC.

This clonotype was found many times. The gene calls are TRBV20-1 and TRBJ1-6; D gene unclear. Trimming took 1 base from V and 0 from J, leaving 7 bases between them. CDR1 and CDR2 (germline): DFQATT, SNEGSKA (reference sequence). The CDR3 is 15 amino acids. CDR3 sequence: CSARGGSSYNSPLHF. The CDR3 DNA sequence: TGCAGTGCTAGAGGAGGGAGCTCCTATAATTCACCCCTCCACTTT.

This clonotype was counted at least ten times. The V and J genes are TRBV20-1 and TRBJ1-5; no clear D. The CDR3 length is 14 residues. Germline V gives CDR1 DFQATT, CDR2 SNEGSKA (reference sequence). Deletions cut 0 bases from V and 1 base from J, with 7 bases between. CDR3 DNA sequence: TGCAGTGCTAGAGATTACTTGAGCAATCAGCCCCAGCATTTT. Amino acid sequence: CSARDYLSNQPQHF.

This clonotype appeared many times. This rearrangement joins TRBV12-3 or TRBV12-4 to TRBJ1-2; D not resolved. The CDR3 sequence is 15 residues long. Trimming took off 3 bases at V and 8 bases at J, with 19 bases between the two ends. The CDR3 sequence: CASSFSPNPKTGYTF. CDR3 sequence (DNA): TGTGCCAGCAGTTTTTCCCCTAATCCTAAGACCGGCTACACCTTC.

Ten or more counts support this clonotype. The V gene is TRBV28, the J gene TRBJ2-4, with D uncertain. CDR1 and CDR2 from the germline V gene are MDHEN and SYDVKM. V lost 3 bases and J 3 bases, leaving 6 bases between the germline ends. CDR3 size: 13 residues. The CDR3 DNA reads as TGTGCCAGCAGTTTGGACGTCAAAAACATTCAGTACTTC. As protein: CASSLDVKNIQYF.

This clonotype was counted between two and nine times. The chain has TRBV7-9 and TRBJ2-1; TRBD2 matches at 9 bases. CDR1 is SEHNR and CDR2 is FQNEAQ in the germline V gene (reference sequence). The CDR3 is 16 amino acids. The trim removed 5 bases at V and 9 bases at J, leaving 14 bases unmatched. CDR3 DNA sequence: TGTGCCAGCAGCCCAGCCGGGACTAGCTCCCCGGCTGAGCAGTTCTTC. Encoded protein: CASSPAGTSSPAEQFF.

This chain connects TRBV7-3 to TRBJ1-6; no clear D. This CDR3 is 14 amino acids long. The ends were cut back, 5 bases at V and 6 bases at J, with 11 bases in the middle. The germline V gene has CDR1 SGHTA and CDR2 FQGTGA. This CDR3 is CASSRDALNSPLHF. The CDR3 DNA follows: TGTGCCAGCAGCCGTGACGCGCTTAATTCACCCCTCCACTTT.